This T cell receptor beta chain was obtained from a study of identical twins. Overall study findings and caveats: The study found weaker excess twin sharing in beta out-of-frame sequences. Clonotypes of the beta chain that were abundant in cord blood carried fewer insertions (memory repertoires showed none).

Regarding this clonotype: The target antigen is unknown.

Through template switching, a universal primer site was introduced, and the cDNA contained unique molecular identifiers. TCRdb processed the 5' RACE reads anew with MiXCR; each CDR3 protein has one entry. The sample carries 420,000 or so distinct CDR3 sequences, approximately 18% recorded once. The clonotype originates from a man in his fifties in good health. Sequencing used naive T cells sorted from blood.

CDR3 protein: CASSEPPGGLDGYTF. Here the CDR3 DNA reads TGTGCCAGCAGTGAGCCCCCAGGCGGGCTGGATGGCTACACCTTC. This rearrangement joins TRBV6-1 to TRBJ1-2; D gene uncertain. Trimming took 3 bases from V and 6 from J, leaving 17 bases between them. Germline V gene data show CDR1 as MNHNS and CDR2 as SASEGT. This CDR3 contains 15 residues.